The clone carrying this T cell receptor (beta chain) was counted between two and nine times. The data were taken from a study of cytomegalovirus exposure and HLA in healthy donors. With 60 Vbeta and 13 Jbeta primers, the PCR was carried out. TCRdb's copy holds only in-frame clones and misses some; the assay was immunoSEQ multiplex PCR. This table holds roughly 69,000 clones, approximately 71% found once. The CDR3 runs 14 residues. Germline lookup yields CDR1 SGHTS and CDR2 YDEGEE. V dropped 9 bases and J dropped 1; count of bases not matched to a gene: 9. Sequenced input: PBMCs. The TCR sequence derives from a man between 45 and 60 years old in good health and CMV-seronegative. V and J are TRBV5-8 and TRBJ1-1, with TRBD1 matching 7 bases. The CDR3 nucleotides read TGTGCCACCCAGGGGGGAGTTCGGAACACTGAAGCTTTCTTT. This gives the protein CATQGGVRNTEAFF. Full variable domain (missing parts from reference TRBV5-8 and TRBJ1-1): EAGVTQSPTHLIKTRGQQATLRCSPISGHTSVYWYQQALGLGLQFLLWYDEGEERNRGNFPPRFSGRQFPNYSSELNVNALELEDSALYLCATQGGVRNTEAFFGQGTRLTVV.